This TCR beta chain was profiled in a study of blood T cell repertoires in COVID-19. Study details: COVID-19 samples collected from the United States, Italy and Spain covered acute and convalescent phases. PBMCs, B-cell-depleted T cells, or T cells provided the cDNA or gDNA that made up the material.

Patients at the Seattle site were enrolled during active infection and followed longitudinally. Assay: immunoSEQ multiplex PCR; the TCRdb copy retains only in-frame clones and omits some. The sample shows some 390,000 clones, approximately 90% of them seen only once. The germline gives CDR1 MNHEY, CDR2 SMNVEV (reference sequence). Trimming removed 4 bases at V and 0 bases at J, with 13 bases between. This CDR3 contains 16 residues. This clone has a single count. Source material: peripheral blood. This receptor was identified in a woman in her thirties or forties with COVID-19, enrolled during active disease. The rearrangement links TRBV27 to TRBJ1-5; D possibly corresponds to TRBD1 (6 bases). CDR3 DNA: TGTGCCAGCAGTTCCTCCGCAGGGGATAGCAATCAGCCCCAGCATTTT. It is translated as CASSSSAGDSNQPQHF.